The 15 T cell receptor beta chains given below trace back to one sample, sequenced in a study of blood T cell repertoires in COVID-19. Repertoires were generated with immunoSEQ multiplex PCR, while TCRdb's copy carries only in-frame clones and drops some. The table records approximately 52,000 clones, approximately 89% of them present only once. The sample was peripheral blood. The receptors were gathered from a man aged 60-69 years with active COVID-19.

The chain joins TRBV5-6 to TRBJ1-6; maybe TRBD1 (6 bases). Germline CDR1 and CDR2: SGHDT and YYEEEE. The V end lost 0 bases, the J end lost 8 bases, and 9 bases lay between the germline ends. This CDR3 spans 14 amino acids. CDR3 nucleotide sequence: TGTGCCAGCAGCTTGGTTGACAGGCATTCACCCCTCCACTTT. As protein: CASSLVDRHSPLHF.

V and J are TRBV7-2 and TRBJ2-2, with 12 positions matching TRBD2. The CDR3 has 17 amino acids. Germline CDR1 and CDR2: SGHTA and FQGNSA. Trimming took 3 bases from V and 5 from J; bases not matched to a gene: 7. The CDR3 sequence is CASSFWLAGGGTGELFF. The CDR3 DNA sequence: TGTGCCAGCAGCTTTTGGCTAGCGGGAGGGGGTACCGGGGAGCTGTTTTTT.

This clone was observed a single time. DNA of the CDR3: TGCGCCAGCAGCTTGGCCGCGGGGGTCTCCTACGAGCAGTACTTC. Encoded protein: CASSLAAGVSYEQYF. The V gene is TRBV5-1, the J gene TRBJ2-7; 7 bases are a match to TRBD2. Germline loops: CDR1 SGHRS, CDR2 YFSETQ. Losses at the gene ends were 0 bases for V and 0 bases for J; bases not matched to a gene: 3. The length of the CDR3 is 15 residues.

The V gene is TRBV10-3, the J gene TRBJ2-5, with 7 bases fitting TRBD1. Germline V gene lookup returns CDR1 ENHRY and CDR2 SYGVKD. This CDR3 has 14 residues. The ends lost 10 bases at V and 1 base at J; junction bases unmatched: 9. CDR3 bases: TGTGCCACAGGGGGATCGGGGAGCCAAGAGACCCAGTACTTC. This translates into CATGGSGSQETQYF.

On this clone: Germline and junction disagree at one end, which may indicate a read error. V gene TRBV7-7 combines with J gene TRBJ2-5, with D possibly being TRBD1 (5 bases). The CDR3 length is 14 residues. CDR1 and CDR2 from the germline V gene are SSHAT and FNYEAQ (reference sequence). The CDR3 DNA reads as TGTGCTAGCAGCTTCTCCGCAGGGTTAGCGACCCAGTACTTC. This codes for CASSFSAGLATQYF.

The J gene is TRBJ1-4, the V gene TRBV18, with D unresolved. This CDR3 region has 13 residues. The germline CDR1 and CDR2 sequences are KGHSH and LQKENI. The ends were cut back, 7 bases at V and 0 bases at J, with 6 bases in the middle. CDR3 DNA sequence: TGTGCCAGCTTCAGCGCAACTAATGAAAAACTGTTTTTT. As protein: CASFSATNEKLFF.

The chain is built from TRBV27 and TRBJ2-7, with 12 nucleotides matching TRBD1. The CDR3 length is 14 residues. Germline assignment: CDR1 MNHEY and CDR2 SMNVEV (reference sequence). V trimming: 6 bases; J trimming: 7 bases; junction bases outside the gene matches: 7. Here the CDR3 reads CASRLGTGGSEQYF. The DNA of the CDR3 is TGTGCCAGCAGATTGGGGACAGGGGGCTCAGAGCAGTACTTC.

V is TRBV4-3 and J is TRBJ2-1, with 10 bases identical to TRBD2. The V segment lost 3 bases and the J segment 6 bases; nucleotides outside the gene matches: 5. The CDR3 runs 15 residues. The germline CDR1 and CDR2 sequences are LGHNA and YSLEER. CDR3 sequence reads: CASSHGLAAVNEQFF. In DNA, the CDR3 is TGCGCCAGCAGCCATGGACTAGCGGCTGTCAATGAGCAGTTCTTC.

The rearrangement links TRBV4-3 to TRBJ2-1; 9 bases align to TRBD2. Germline assignment: CDR1 LGHNA and CDR2 YSLEER. V lost 0 bases, J lost 2 bases, and 2 bases stayed unmatched. The CDR3 runs to 16 residues. The CDR3 loop reads CASSQDSGGTYNEQFF. CDR3 DNA sequence: TGCGCCAGCAGCCAAGATAGCGGGGGAACCTACAATGAGCAGTTCTTC.

The genes are TRBV7-8 and TRBJ2-7, with D unclear. The CDR3 runs to 13 residues. The germline CDR1 and CDR2 sequences are SGHVS and FQNEAQ. V was cut by 1 base and J by 8 bases, with 12 bases left in between. CDR3 DNA: TGTGCCAGCAGCTTAGTCAGGAACCCACAGCAGTACTTC. This encodes CASSLVRNPQQYF.

The chain links TRBV18 to TRBJ1-3; no clear D gene. The V end was cut by 3 bases, the J end by 3 bases, with 6 bases between. The length of the CDR3 is 13 residues. The germline V gene has CDR1 KGHSH and CDR2 LQKENI. The chain's CDR3 is CASSPRGGNTIYF. As DNA, the CDR3 is TGTGCCAGCTCACCTCGGGGTGGAAACACCATATATTTT. Together with reference TRBV18 and TRBJ1-3, the CDR3 gives the full variable domain: NAGVMQNPRHLVRRRGQEARLRCSPMKGHSHVYWYRQLPEEGLKFMVYLQKENIIDESGMPKERFSAEFPKEGPSILRIQQVVRGDSAAYFCASSPRGGNTIYFGEGSWLTVV.

Only one count was recorded for this clone. This chain connects TRBV6-6 to TRBJ1-1, with 8 positions matching TRBD1. CDR3 length: 12 amino acids. Germline CDR1 and CDR2: MNHNY and SVGAGI (reference sequence). Losses at the gene ends were 8 bases for V and 7 bases for J; bases not matched to a gene: 6. CDR3 sequence reads: CASRLGQDEAFF. In DNA form, the CDR3 reads TGTGCCAGCCGATTGGGACAGGATGAAGCTTTCTTT.

The chain carries TRBV7-2 and TRBJ2-3; D may be TRBD1 (6 bases). Trimming took off 5 bases at V and 2 bases at J, with 11 bases between the two ends. CDR3 size: 14 residues. Looked up from germline, CDR1 is SGHTA and CDR2 is FQGNSA. The CDR3 nucleotides are TGTGCCAGCAGCGAGGGACACCACACAGATACGCAGTATTTT. This translates into CASSEGHHTDTQYF.

The chain recombines TRBV3-1 (or the pseudogene TRBV3-2) with TRBJ2-7; 12 nucleotides match TRBD2. In germline, CDR1 is LGHDT, CDR2 YNNKEL (reference sequence). V was clipped by 0 bases and J by 3 bases; unmatched bases: 3. CDR3 length equals 16 residues. The CDR3 DNA reads as TGTGCCAGCAGCCAAGAACCGACTAGCGGGAGCTACGAGCAGTACTTC. Encoded protein: CASSQEPTSGSYEQYF.

The chain carries TRBV28 and TRBJ1-6, with TRBD1 identical over 7 bases. The length of the CDR3 is 13 residues. The trim removed 3 bases at V and 10 bases at J, leaving 3 bases unmatched. CDR1 and CDR2 (germline): MDHEN, SYDVKM. This chain's CDR3 is CASSFEGASPLHF. The CDR3 DNA reads TGTGCCAGCAGTTTCGAGGGGGCCTCACCCCTCCACTTT.